This T cell receptor beta chain was retrieved from a study of blood T cell repertoires in COVID-19. Original processing notes: Estimation of nucleated cell counts was performed using reference gene primer amplification. This table comes from immunoSEQ multiplex PCR, and its TCRdb copy is limited to in-frame clones, with some not included. From that table come the V and J calls and clone size; the DNA was used to work out D and trimming. The table includes 270,000 or so clones, roughly 83% detected once. There are 16 residues in the CDR3. The germline gives CDR1 KGHSH, CDR2 LQKENI. Trimming took 5 bases from V and 3 from J, leaving 14 bases between them.

The clonotype comes from a human donor with COVID-19, enrolled during active disease. The donor label of this sample is uncertain. This sequence joins TRBV18 and TRBJ1-6, with D hard to call. The sequenced sample consisted of peripheral blood. CDR3 nucleotides: TGTGCCAGCTCATCCTACGTCGGAGACTATAATTCACCCCTCCACTTT. It yields the protein CASSSYVGDYNSPLHF.